Shown below are 26 T cell receptor beta chains from a single sample sequenced in a study of STAT5B mutations in CD4+ large granular lymphocyte leukemia. Produced via immunoSEQ multiplex PCR; TCRdb's table is partial and in-frame only. The sample holds around 27,000 clones, approximately 75% seen once. The sequenced sample was CD4+ T cells from blood buffy coats. These receptors all come from a human donor in good health.

To note about this clone: One end of the junction does not line up with germline, which may come from a read error. V gene TRBV10-3 combines with J gene TRBJ2-3; TRBD2 agrees at 12 bases. The germline CDR1 and CDR2 sequences are ENHRY and SYGVKD. This CDR3 comprises 19 residues. CDR3 DNA sequence: TGTGCCATCAATGAGGCTAGCGGGAGGGCCGGGGTAGCTTCAGATACGCAGTATTTT. The encoded protein is CAINEASGRAGVASDTQYF.

The V call is TRBV18, the J call TRBJ2-5, with a possible D match to TRBD2 (6 bases). The CDR3 has 15 amino acids. Trimming shortened V by 4 bases and J by 1 base, and 13 bases separated the two germline ends. CDR1 and CDR2 (germline): KGHSH, LQKENI. CDR3 nucleotides: TGTGCCAGCTCACTTAAGCGGGTGTCCCAAGAGACCCAGTACTTC. Translation gives CASSLKRVSQETQYF. The full variable domain, rest sourced from reference TRBV18 and TRBJ2-5, is NAGVMQNPRHLVRRRGQEARLRCSPMKGHSHVYWYRQLPEEGLKFMVYLQKENIIDESGMPKERFSAEFPKEGPSILRIQQVVRGDSAAYFCASSLKRVSQETQYFGPGTRLLVL.

As regards this clone: This sample includes further DNA sequences coding for the same CDR3. The rearrangement links TRBV5-1 to TRBJ1-2, with TRBD1 matching over 8 bases. J lost 8 bases, V lost 4 bases, and 10 bases had no gene match. The CDR3 runs 14 residues. Germline loops: CDR1 SGHRS, CDR2 YFSETQ. CDR3 protein: CASSLGQGLGGYTF. The CDR3 DNA follows: TGCGCCAGCAGCCTAGGACAGGGACTTGGGGGCTACACCTTC.

This chain uses TRBV29-1 with TRBJ2-5, with a possible D match to TRBD1 (6 bases). The tail of the sequence fits TRBJ2-7 better, so the J call may be wrong. This CDR3 spans 14 amino acids. Looked up from germline, CDR1 is SQVTM and CDR2 is ANQGSEA. The CDR3 DNA is TGCAGCGTTTCCCGGGACAAGGGGACCTACGAGCAGTACTTC. Its protein product is CSVSRDKGTYEQYF.

The chain employs TRBV29-1 and TRBJ2-2; D possibly uses TRBD1 or TRBD2 (5 bases each). Trimming took 8 bases from V and 1 from J, leaving 11 bases between them. Looked up from germline, CDR1 is SQVTM and CDR2 is ANQGSEA. CDR3 length: 13 amino acids. The chain's CDR3 is CSSRDQNTGELFF. CDR3 in DNA: TGCAGCTCAAGGGACCAGAACACCGGGGAGCTGTTTTTT.

The chain is built from TRBV28 and TRBJ1-2; no definite D call. Per the germline V gene, CDR1 is MDHEN and CDR2 is SYDVKM. Trimming took 6 bases from V and 8 from J, leaving 19 bases between them. The CDR3 is 14 amino acids. The CDR3: CASRPPGRTEGYTF. CDR3 DNA sequence: TGTGCCAGCAGACCCCCCGGGAGGACTGAAGGCTACACCTTC.

This clone appeared once. The chain has TRBV11-2 and TRBJ1-2, with a possible D match to TRBD1 (5 bases). The V and J ends lost 4 bases and 7 bases respectively, with 16 bases between them. CDR1 and CDR2 from the germline V gene are SGHAT and FQNNGV. The CDR3 covers 14 residues. DNA of the CDR3: TGTGCCAGCAGCTCATTCTCCGGGACTTTTGGCTACACCTTC. Amino acids: CASSSFSGTFGYTF.

The chain employs TRBV5-1 and TRBJ1-1; TRBD1 is a possible D gene (5 bases). The CDR3 has 14 residues. Germline-derived CDR1 and CDR2 are SGHRS and YFSETQ. V gave up 5 bases and J gave up 1 base, with 12 bases separating them. The CDR3 nucleotides are TGCGCCAGCAGTTCAGGGACGGAGAACACTGAAGCTTTCTTT. It codes for CASSSGTENTEAFF.

In its sample, this clone was seen once. CDR3 loop: CASEPPRGLTTGELFF. CDR3 in DNA: TGTGCCAGCGAGCCGCCCAGGGGGCTGACCACCGGGGAGCTGTTTTTT. The chain has TRBV25-1 and TRBJ2-2; 8 positions match TRBD1. The germline CDR1 and CDR2 sequences are MGHDK and SYGVNS. The CDR3 sequence is 16 residues long. V gave up 8 bases and J gave up 4 bases; unmatched junction bases: 12.

The gene calls are TRBV18 and TRBJ1-2, with 7 bases matching TRBD1. With V trimmed by 0 bases and J by 5 bases, 21 bases remained unmatched. This CDR3 has 20 residues. CDR1 and CDR2 from the germline V gene are KGHSH and LQKENI. The CDR3: CASSPPTGPTLVPPTYGYTF. In nucleotides, the CDR3 is TGTGCCAGCTCACCACCGACAGGGCCAACTCTCGTCCCTCCGACATATGGCTACACCTTC.

This clone occurred a few times. The J gene is TRBJ1-1, the V gene TRBV6-4; possible D gene TRBD1, 5 bases. The germline CDR1 and CDR2 sequences are MRHNA and SNTAGT. The CDR3 runs 13 residues. V shed 4 bases and J shed 4 bases, with 10 bases lying between them. The CDR3 sequence: CASSAGQATEAFF. The CDR3 DNA is TGTGCCAGCAGTGCGGGGCAAGCCACTGAAGCTTTCTTT.

CDR3 in DNA: TGTGCCAGCGCTGGACAGAGTAACACCGGGGAGCTGTTTTTT. It translates to CASAGQSNTGELFF. This chain links TRBV2 with TRBJ2-2, with a possible D match to TRBD1 (6 bases). CDR1 and CDR2 (germline): SNHLY, FYNNEI. Between the trimmed V and J ends, which lost 8 bases and 2 bases, there was a span of 12 bases. This CDR3 comprises 14 residues.

In this sample, this clone turned up once. The J gene is TRBJ1-2, the V gene TRBV7-2; D gene ambiguous. The CDR3 sequence is 14 residues long. V lost 5 bases to trimming and J lost 4 bases, with 14 bases between them. The germline V gene has CDR1 SGHTA and CDR2 FQGNSA. CDR3 in amino acids: CASSGGLSPYGYTF. For the CDR3, the DNA is TGTGCCAGCAGCGGTGGCCTTTCACCCTATGGCTACACCTTC.

V usage is TRBV7-6 and J usage is TRBJ2-5; D is possibly TRBD2 (7 bases). V shed 4 bases and J shed 4 bases, with 16 bases lying between them. Germline V CDR1 and CDR2: SGHVS, FNYEAQ. The CDR3 loop spans 15 amino acids. The CDR3 region has the DNA TGTGCCAGCAGCTCCTATCGGGGGGCCCGAGAGACCCAGTACTTC. Protein product: CASSSYRGARETQYF.

The J gene is TRBJ1-4, the V gene TRBV19, with 10 positions matching TRBD1. Trimming cost V 7 bases and J 8 bases; bases outside gene matches: 16. The CDR3 covers 17 residues. Per the germline V gene, CDR1 is LNHDA and CDR2 is SQIVND (reference sequence). The CDR3 nucleotides read TGTGCCAGTACCCCCGCCTTCAGAGACAGGGGGCAAGAAAAACTGTTTTTT. Its translation: CASTPAFRDRGQEKLFF.

The rearrangement uses TRBV6-5 and TRBJ2-3, with 11 bases that match TRBD2. The junction had 3 bases not matched to a gene; V was cut back by 3 bases and J by 4 bases. Germline values: CDR1 MNHEY, CDR2 SVGAGI. This CDR3 comprises 15 residues. As DNA, the CDR3 is TGTGCCAGCAGTTATACTAGCGGGAGTGCAGATACGCAGTATTTT. Its protein is CASSYTSGSADTQYF.

CDR3 coding DNA: TGCGCCAGCAGCTGGGCGGGCAGGACTAGCTTGAACACCGGGGAGCTGTTTTTT. Its translation: CASSWAGRTSLNTGELFF. The chain carries TRBV5-1 and TRBJ2-2; 8 bases agree with TRBD2. CDR1 and CDR2 (germline): SGHRS, YFSETQ. The CDR3 is 18 residues long. Losses at the gene ends were 3 bases for V and 1 base for J; bases not matched to a gene: 11.

The V call is TRBV7-2, the J call TRBJ2-5, with D possibly matching TRBD1 (8 bases). The ends were cut back, 6 bases at V and 1 base at J, with 18 bases in the middle. Germline loops: CDR1 SGHTA, CDR2 FQGNSA. There are 16 residues in the CDR3. CDR3: CASRRTGGGVQETQYF. The CDR3 DNA reads TGTGCCAGCAGACGTACAGGGGGAGGGGTCCAAGAGACCCAGTACTTC.

J is TRBJ2-2 and V is TRBV7-2; TRBD2 matches 7 bases. This CDR3 region has 16 residues. CDR1 is SGHTA, CDR2 FQGNSA, per germline. The V segment lost 4 bases and the J segment 0 bases; nucleotides outside the gene matches: 5. CDR3 amino acids: CASSSIAGSNTGELFF. The CDR3 DNA reads as TGTGCCAGCAGCTCTATAGCGGGTTCGAACACCGGGGAGCTGTTTTTT.

The chain has TRBV5-1 and TRBJ2-5, with a tentative D call TRBD1 (5 bases). This CDR3 is built from 14 residues. Trimming cost V 1 base and J 2 bases, with 9 bases left between them. CDR1 and CDR2 (germline): SGHRS, YFSETQ. The CDR3 bases are TGCGCCAGCAGCTTGCAGGGCAGTCAAGAGACCCAGTACTTC. Translated, it gives CASSLQGSQETQYF.

This clone was seen more than once but under ten times. This chain links TRBV9 with TRBJ2-3; 11 bases match TRBD2. The CDR3 extends over 18 amino acids. The V segment lost 0 bases and the J segment 4 bases; nucleotides outside the gene matches: 10. Germline V gives CDR1 SGDLS, CDR2 YYNGEE. For the CDR3, the DNA is TGTGCCAGCAGCGTAGCTGGGACTAGCGGAGTCATAGCAGATACGCAGTATTTT. Translated, it gives CASSVAGTSGVIADTQYF.

The chain couples TRBV12-5 to TRBJ2-7, with TRBD2 as a possible D gene (7 bases). V was clipped by 3 bases and J by 6 bases, with 15 bases between them. The CDR3 contains 14 residues. CDR1 and CDR2 (germline): LGHNT, FRNRAP. The CDR3 nucleotides are TGTGCTAGTGGTTTCGGGGGGCGCTCGGTCGAGCAGTACTTC. Translation gives CASGFGGRSVEQYF.

This clone has only one observation. The DNA of the CDR3 is TGTGCCAGCAGTCACCCTTGGGGGATCCTCGAATACGAGCAGTACTTC. It codes for CASSHPWGILEYEQYF. The chain links TRBV7-9 to TRBJ2-7; D may match TRBD1 or TRBD2 (5 bases each). V dropped 6 bases and J dropped 4 bases, with 22 bases sitting between them. CDR3 size: 16 residues. The germline CDR1 and CDR2 sequences are SEHNR and FQNEAQ (reference sequence).

This rearrangement joins TRBV18 to TRBJ1-4; D remains ambiguous. The CDR3 runs 15 residues. Between the trimmed V and J ends, which lost 3 bases and 1 base, there was a span of 9 bases. Germline loops: CDR1 KGHSH, CDR2 LQKENI. CDR3 DNA: TGTGCCAGCTCACCGGCGGGCTTAACTAATGAAAAACTGTTTTTT. Protein: CASSPAGLTNEKLFF.

The rearrangement uses TRBV27 and TRBJ2-7; 10 nucleotides line up with TRBD1. The CDR3 is 14 residues long. Germline V gene sequence: CDR1 MNHEY, CDR2 SMNVEV (reference sequence). V lost 6 bases to trimming and J lost 2 bases; unmatched junction nucleotides: 4. The CDR3 nucleotides are TGTGCCAGCAGAATCGACAGGGGGCCCTACGAGCAGTACTTC. Its translation: CASRIDRGPYEQYF.

The chain combines TRBV6-5 with TRBJ1-4; D call uncertain. V lost 0 bases to trimming and J lost 8 bases, with 13 bases between them. This CDR3 contains 15 residues. Per germline, CDR1 MNHEY and CDR2 SVGAGI. Written as DNA, the CDR3 is TGTGCCAGCAGTTACTCTTTTGTATCGAAGGAAAAACTGTTTTTT. Residues: CASSYSFVSKEKLFF.